Listed below are T cell receptor beta chains from one sample, sequenced in a study of CD8 T cells in Susac syndrome. MiXCR, run by TCRdb on the immunoSEQ multiplex PCR reads, gives a single entry per CDR3 protein. Among about 140,000 distinct CDR3 sequences, about 95% were seen once, and the ten largest hold 0.14%. Sequenced material: CD4+ T cells from PBMCs. These receptor sequences come from a human donor with Susac syndrome. CDR3s include the opening cysteine and the closing phenylalanine or tryptophan. The D gene is left open where the match is weak.

j_call | v_call | d_call | cdr3_nt | cdr3_aa
TRBJ2-7 | TRBV20-1 | TRBD1 | TGCAGTGCTTTATCCGACAGGGCCGAGCAGTACTTC | CSALSDRAEQYF
TRBJ1-1 | TRBV2 | NA | TGTGCCAGCAGTACGGTGAACACTGAAGCTTTCTTT | CASSTVNTEAFF
TRBJ2-3 | TRBV6-6 | NA | TGTGCCTCCAGGGGCGCCCAGAACACAGATACGCAGTATTTT | CASRGAQNTDTQYF
TRBJ2-2 | TRBV7-2 | NA | TGTGCCAGCAGCTTCACCTCGGCCATCCCCGGGGAGCTGTTTTTT | CASSFTSAIPGELFF
TRBJ1-1 | TRBV5-1 | NA | TGCGCCAGCAGCTTGGAATGGGGTCAACAGGGAGAAGCTTTCTTT | CASSLEWGQQGEAFF
TRBJ2-1 | TRBV12-3/TRBV12-4 | NA | TGTGCCAGCAGTTCCGTAGTGGAGTCCTACAATGAGCAGTTCTTC | CASSSVVESYNEQFF
TRBJ2-5 | TRBV27 | TRBD2 | TGTGCCAGCAGTTTGCGCGGGGGGCCCCCAGAGACCCAGTACTTC | CASSLRGGPPETQYF
TRBJ1-1 | TRBV30 | NA | TGTGCCTGGAGTATACAGGCGAACACTGAAGCTTTCTTT | CAWSIQANTEAFF
TRBJ2-1 | TRBV15 | NA | TGTGCCACCAGCGGCATAGAAGACTATGATGAGCAGTTCTTC | CATSGIEDYDEQFF
TRBJ2-1 | TRBV27 | NA | TGTGCCAGCAGCCGACTAGGCTACAATGAGCAGTTCTTC | CASSRLGYNEQFF